This T cell receptor (beta chain) was profiled in a study of T-cell reconstitution after alpha-beta-depleted transplantation in children. V lost 10 bases, J lost 5 bases, and 17 bases lay in between. This CDR3 region has 13 residues. Study-wide points: Hyperexpanded clones declined; after one year, newly produced T cells mostly supplied diversity. By about two months after transplant, alpha-beta T cells reportedly arose from several hundred graft clones that had expanded. It was surviving recipient T cells and thymic progenitors that gave some patients high TCRbeta diversity at day 60.

Of note for this clonotype: The antigen remains unidentified.

Unique molecular identifiers were incorporated during preparation of the TCRbeta library. TCRdb itself ran the PCR reads through MiXCR, one entry per CDR3 protein. Of roughly 400,000 distinct CDR3 sequences listed, over 40% are singletons. This chain joins TRBV12-3 or TRBV12-4 and TRBJ1-1; the D gene is possibly TRBD1 (6 bases). The sequence came from a girl aged 2-9 years with aplastic anemia, due to receive a stem cell transplant. This specimen consisted of PBMCs, obtained before TCRalphabeta/CD19-depleted stem cell transplant. The CDR3 here is CATLRGGGTEAFF. CDR3 bases: TGTGCCACCTTGAGAGGGGGGGGTACTGAAGCTTTCTTT.